Listed here is a single TCR beta chain. Germline V gene sequence: CDR1 SGHRS, CDR2 YFSETQ. The CDR3 extends over 14 amino acids. With 5 bases clipped from V and 4 bases from J, the junction kept 9 bases outside the gene matches. In the original workflow: Amplification with reference gene primers provided the estimates of nucleated cell counts. Here immunoSEQ multiplex PCR was the method, and the copy in TCRdb shows in-frame clones only, minus some. That table gives V, J and clone size, and the DNA gave D and trimming. The sample has approximately 340,000 clones, about 86% seen once. This entry is derived from a study of blood T cell repertoires in COVID-19. About the study: Italy, Spain and the United States were the sources of the convalescent and acute COVID-19 samples. T cells, B-cell-depleted T cells, or PBMCs provided the cDNA or gDNA that served as material.

The sequenced sample was peripheral blood. The source of this sequence is a man in his thirties or forties with active or convalescent COVID-19. The rearrangement links TRBV5-1 to TRBJ2-7; 7 positions match TRBD2. The CDR3 DNA reads TGCGCCAGCAGACGAGCGGGGCCTGAATACGAGCAGTACTTC. This gives the protein CASRRAGPEYEQYF.